The 27 T cell receptor beta chains in this list originate from one sample, sequenced in a study of blood T cells in healthy people across ages (dated by TCRdb to about 2015). The protocol used for the library was 5' RACE. Sequencer: Illumina HiSeq 2500. A second PCR of roughly 7 to 11 cycles was performed with a sample-barcoded 5' primer and a J-beta primer mix. Using fastp at Q25 and MiXCR, TCRdb reprocessed the public reads and kept productive beta chains. Every entry covers one CDR3 protein and lists the most common genes and DNA from its rows. The sample includes 1.5 million to 1.8 million distinct CDR3 sequences, with approximately 43% observed a single time. The biggest ten clones account for about 4% of the sample. Sequencing was done on a sample of blood. These receptors all come from a woman aged 18-35 years in good health.

The rearrangement uses TRBV14 and TRBJ2-3, with D possibly TRBD1 on 6 matching bases. The V end was cut by 3 bases, the J end by 5 bases, with 21 bases between. Looked up from germline, CDR1 is SGHDN and CDR2 is FVKESK. The CDR3 contains 17 residues. DNA for the CDR3: TGTGCCAGCAGCCACCGGCCCCAGGGGCGCTTGGAAGATACGCAGTATTTT. Translating gives CASSHRPQGRLEDTQYF.

In nucleotides, the CDR3 is TGCAGTGCTAGCTCGACGGGATTCGATGAGCAGTTCTTC. Translation: CSASSTGFDEQFF. This chain uses TRBV20-1 with TRBJ2-1; D is possibly TRBD2 (5 bases). This CDR3 contains 13 residues. V lost 3 bases and J lost 8, with 14 bases in between. Germline assignment: CDR1 DFQATT and CDR2 SNEGSKA (reference sequence).

This clonotype was observed many times. V is TRBV12-3 or TRBV12-4 and J is TRBJ2-5, with unresolved D. The CDR3 runs to 13 residues. The V end lost 3 bases, the J end lost 1 base, and 6 bases lay between the germline ends. The CDR3 loop reads CASSFNSQETQYF. The CDR3, as DNA: TGTGCCAGCAGTTTTAACAGCCAAGAGACCCAGTACTTC.

This clonotype was counted between two and nine times. This sequence joins TRBV6-5 and TRBJ1-2, with a possible D match to TRBD1 (6 bases). Germline CDR1 is MNHEY and CDR2 is SVGAGI. Trimming stripped 5 bases from V and 4 bases from J, with 11 bases between. CDR3 size: 13 residues. Written as DNA, the CDR3 is TGTGCCAGCAGTAACGGACAGATCTATGGCTACACCTTC. It translates to CASSNGQIYGYTF.

The chain is built from TRBV9 and TRBJ1-6, with 7 bases that match TRBD1. The CDR3 is made up of 15 amino acids. V gave up 6 bases and J gave up 9 bases; unmatched junction bases: 12. Germline V gene data show CDR1 as SGDLS and CDR2 as YYNGEE. CDR3 in DNA: TGTGCCAGCACCACCACAGGGGAGAGTTTTTCACCCCTCCACTTT. Amino acid sequence: CASTTTGESFSPLHF.

The chain has TRBV27 and TRBJ2-7; 7 nucleotides align to TRBD2. V dropped 8 bases and J dropped 4; count of bases not matched to a gene: 11. The CDR3 sequence is 14 residues long. The germline V gene encodes CDR1 MNHEY and CDR2 SMNVEV (reference sequence). CDR3 DNA sequence: TGTGCCAGCCAAAGGAAGGCGGGAGTTTACGAGCAGTACTTC. It is translated as CASQRKAGVYEQYF.

This clonotype has just a few counts. This chain links TRBV4-1 with TRBJ1-2; D ambiguous. V gave up 0 bases and J gave up 2 bases, with 10 bases separating them. Germline V gives CDR1 MGHRA, CDR2 YSYEKL. CDR3 length: 15 residues. The CDR3 nucleotides are TGCGCCAGCAGCCAAGACTTCCGTGCAAACTATGGCTACACCTTC. Its protein product is CASSQDFRANYGYTF.

V and J are TRBV20-1 and TRBJ1-1; D unclear. Germline V gene sequence: CDR1 DFQATT, CDR2 SNEGSKA (reference sequence). The CDR3 contains 13 residues. V shed 2 bases and J shed 7 bases, with 14 bases lying between them. Here the CDR3 reads CSARYAGRGEAFF. The CDR3 DNA reads as TGCAGTGCTAGATATGCAGGTCGGGGTGAAGCTTTCTTT.

This clonotype showed up just a few times. The chain recombines TRBV5-1 with TRBJ2-1; D perhaps matches TRBD2 (6 bases). Germline CDR1 and CDR2: SGHRS and YFSETQ. The CDR3 runs to 15 residues. V was cut by 3 bases and J by 7 bases, with 17 bases left in between. The CDR3 here is CASSYMTSSDNEQFF. The CDR3 DNA follows: TGCGCCAGCAGCTACATGACTAGTTCGGATAATGAGCAGTTCTTC.

The chain combines TRBV30 with TRBJ1-5, with a possible D match to TRBD1 (6 bases). CDR1 is GTSNPN and CDR2 is SVGIG in the germline V gene (reference sequence). V lost 2 bases to trimming and J lost 5 bases, with 19 bases between them. CDR3 length: 16 amino acids. The CDR3 region is CAWSYPSSGEDQPQHF. The CDR3, as DNA: TGTGCCTGGAGTTATCCCTCGTCAGGGGAGGATCAGCCCCAGCATTTT.

The chain employs TRBV4-3 and TRBJ2-1; 9 bases align to TRBD1. V was clipped by 0 bases and J by 4 bases; unmatched bases: 4. From germline, CDR1 is LGHNA and CDR2 YSLEER. The CDR3 totals 16 residues. CDR3 bases: TGCGCCAGCAGCCAAGATCGCGGACAGGGGTACAATGAGCAGTTCTTC. It encodes CASSQDRGQGYNEQFF.

For this clonotype: A read error may account for a junction end that differs from germline. The chain links TRBV7-7 to TRBJ2-5, with 9 positions matching TRBD2. The CDR3 covers 14 residues. Germline V lookup: CDR1 SSHAT, CDR2 FNYEAQ (reference sequence). The CDR3, as DNA: TGTGCTAGCAGCTTAGCGGGAGTGGTAGAGACCCAGTACTTC. Its protein product is CASSLAGVVETQYF.

This clonotype has just a few counts. The CDR3 loop is CASSNTPSSLHHNEQFF. Here the CDR3 DNA reads TGTGCCAGCAGCAACACCCCGTCCAGCCTGCATCACAATGAGCAGTTCTTC. The chain is built from TRBV6-2 or TRBV6-3 and TRBJ2-1; D not certain. The CDR3 is made up of 17 amino acids. With 6 bases removed from V and 5 bases from J, the gap between germline ends came to 23 bases. Germline CDR1 and CDR2: MNHEY and SVGEGT.

The sample holds a few counts of this clonotype. CDR3 nucleotide sequence: TGTGCCAGCAGCTTAGGGATAGGGGCTGGATACAATGAGCAGTTCTTC. Translation gives CASSLGIGAGYNEQFF. The rearrangement links TRBV7-2 to TRBJ2-1; D might be TRBD1 (5 bases). CDR1 and CDR2 from the germline V gene are SGHTA and FQGNSA. Trimming left V 1 base short and J 4 bases short, with 14 bases between. The CDR3 consists of 16 residues.

CDR3 DNA sequence: TGCAGTGCTAGAGCCGCGCAGGGGGCGCGTGGCTACACCTTC. This translates into CSARAAQGARGYTF. The chain carries TRBV20-1 and TRBJ1-2; TRBD1 aligns across 8 bases. After removal of 1 base from V and 7 bases from J, the junction contained 8 bases not matched to a gene. The germline gives CDR1 DFQATT, CDR2 SNEGSKA (reference sequence). The CDR3 is 14 residues long.

The chain joins TRBV29-1 to TRBJ1-1, with unresolved D. This CDR3 has 12 residues. Germline V gives CDR1 SQVTM, CDR2 ANQGSEA. Trimming cost V 4 bases and J 2 bases, with 8 bases left between them. The CDR3 DNA is TGCAGCGTTGTTGTGATCAACACTGAAGCTTTCTTT. Its translation is CSVVVINTEAFF.

The gene calls are TRBV4-1 and TRBJ2-7; a possible D gene is TRBD1 (6 bases). The germline gives CDR1 MGHRA, CDR2 YSYEKL. The CDR3 is 16 amino acids. With 1 base removed from V and 3 bases from J, the gap between germline ends came to 16 bases. CDR3 coding DNA: TGCGCCAGCAGCCAAGTCCCGAACAGGGAAAACTACGAGCAGTACTTC. Its protein is CASSQVPNRENYEQYF.

V is TRBV29-1 and J is TRBJ2-5; D is unclear. The last part of the DNA fits TRBJ2-7 better; the J call may be wrong. The CDR3 extends over 11 amino acids. CDR1 is SQVTM and CDR2 is ANQGSEA in the germline V gene. CDR3 in amino acids: CSGNSAGEQYF. The DNA for the CDR3 is TGCAGCGGGAATTCCGCCGGCGAGCAGTACTTC.

V usage is TRBV10-3 and J usage is TRBJ2-5; D call uncertain. V dropped 4 bases and J dropped 4 bases, with 7 bases sitting between them. This CDR3 is built from 12 residues. Looked up from germline, CDR1 is ENHRY and CDR2 is SYGVKD. The CDR3 sequence: CAISGDLETQYF. The CDR3 coding sequence is TGTGCCATCAGTGGAGACTTAGAGACCCAGTACTTC.

The rearrangement joins TRBV29-1 to TRBJ1-3; D ambiguous. The CDR3 has 12 residues. The V end lost 7 bases, the J end lost 3 bases, and 10 bases lay between the germline ends. CDR1 and CDR2 from the germline V gene are SQVTM and ANQGSEA. The CDR3 DNA reads TGCAGCGCTGGGGAAAATGGAAACACCATATATTTT. This sequence encodes CSAGENGNTIYF.

This clonotype was counted between two and nine times. V usage is TRBV4-1 and J usage is TRBJ1-6, with 9 bases lining up with TRBD1. Germline V lookup: CDR1 MGHRA, CDR2 YSYEKL. CDR3 length: 15 amino acids. V gave up 7 bases and J gave up 7 bases; unmatched junction bases: 8. The CDR3 reads CASTRAGQGNSPLHF. The CDR3, as DNA: TGCGCCAGCACACGGGCGGGACAGGGAAATTCACCCCTCCACTTT.

This clonotype was picked up a small number of times. This chain uses TRBV6-1 with TRBJ2-1; 12 nucleotides match TRBD2. From germline, CDR1 is MNHNS and CDR2 SASEGT. The J segment lost 6 bases and the V segment lost 4 bases, leaving 10 bases of the junction unmatched. The CDR3 extends over 17 amino acids. CDR3 amino acids: CASSGSSGRARFNEQFF. In DNA form, the CDR3 reads TGTGCCAGCAGTGGGTCTAGCGGGAGGGCCCGTTTCAATGAGCAGTTCTTC.

V gene TRBV25-1 combines with J gene TRBJ1-1; the match to TRBD1 covers 10 bases. There are 14 residues in the CDR3. Germline lookup yields CDR1 MGHDK and CDR2 SYGVNS. V dropped 4 bases and J dropped 5; count of bases not matched to a gene: 4. Here the CDR3 DNA reads TGTGCCAGCAGTGTTAGACAGGGGGCAACTGAAGCTTTCTTT. It specifies CASSVRQGATEAFF.

This clonotype was picked up many times. This chain joins TRBV20-1 and TRBJ1-2; the match to TRBD1 covers 8 bases. The length of the CDR3 is 15 residues. Germline V gene data show CDR1 as DFQATT and CDR2 as SNEGSKA (reference sequence). V dropped 0 bases and J dropped 5; count of bases not matched to a gene: 8. The CDR3 protein is CSARETGVLAYGYTF. In DNA, the CDR3 is TGCAGTGCTAGAGAGACAGGGGTCCTGGCTTATGGCTACACCTTC.

A few counts support this clonotype. V and J are TRBV28 and TRBJ2-1; TRBD2 agrees at 14 bases. V gave up 6 bases and J gave up 10 bases; unmatched junction bases: 2. The length of the CDR3 is 13 residues. From germline, CDR1 is MDHEN and CDR2 SYDVKM. This CDR3 reads CASSWTSGGEQFF. CDR3 DNA sequence: TGTGCCAGCAGCTGGACTAGCGGGGGGGAGCAGTTCTTC.

V usage is TRBV20-1 and J usage is TRBJ2-1; TRBD2 aligns across 7 bases. After removal of 6 bases from V and 8 bases from J, the junction contained 19 bases not matched to a gene. There are 16 residues in the CDR3. The germline CDR1 and CDR2 sequences are DFQATT and SNEGSKA (reference sequence). The CDR3 DNA is TGCAGTGCCCTGAGAGTTGGGGGAGGGCCCCCTTATGAGCAGTTCTTC. It translates to CSALRVGGGPPYEQFF.

Regarding this clonotype: Compared with germline, one end of the junction differs, possibly owing to a read error. This chain joins TRBV27 and TRBJ2-7, with a tentative D call TRBD1 (6 bases). The CDR3 is 13 residues long. The germline V gene encodes CDR1 MNHEY and CDR2 SMNVEV (reference sequence). CDR3 sequence reads: CTSSLTRGDEQYF. CDR3 coding DNA: TGTACCAGCAGTTTAACCAGGGGTGACGAGCAGTACTTC.